One and the same sample provided the 10 T cell receptor beta chains below, sequenced in a study of blood T cell repertoires in COVID-19. TCRdb's copy holds only in-frame clones and misses some; the assay was immunoSEQ multiplex PCR. The sample shows about 48,000 clones, approximately 80% of them seen only once. The sequencing sample was made of peripheral blood. These receptors were obtained from a man aged 35 to 55 with acute or convalescent COVID-19.

The CDR3 sequence: CASSPLANNAEQYF. The CDR3 DNA reads TGTGCCAGCAGCCCCCTGGCCAACAACGCCGAGCAGTACTTC. The chain recombines TRBV7-9 with TRBJ2-7; D unclear. Trimming took off 5 bases at V and 6 bases at J, with 17 bases between the two ends. Germline lookup yields CDR1 SEHNR and CDR2 FQNEAQ (reference sequence). The CDR3 has 14 amino acids. The full variable domain, its missing parts supplied by reference TRBV7-9 and TRBJ2-7, is DTGVSQNPRHKITKRGQNVTFRCDPISEHNRLYWYRQTLGQGPEFLTYFQNEAQLEKSRLLSDRFSAERPKGSFSTLEIQRTEQGDSAMYLCASSPLANNAEQYFGPGTRLTVT.

J is TRBJ2-5 and V is TRBV15; 15 bases fit TRBD2. V lost 1 base, J lost 1 base, and 10 bases stayed unmatched. The CDR3 length is 20 residues. CDR1 and CDR2 (germline): LNHNV, YYDKDF (reference sequence). This chain's CDR3 is CATSRGGTSGGPHRQETQYF. For the CDR3, the DNA is TGTGCCACCAGCAGAGGGGGGACTAGCGGGGGGCCGCACCGCCAAGAGACCCAGTACTTC.

This chain joins TRBV2 and TRBJ2-7; TRBD1 agrees at 12 bases. The CDR3 contains 14 residues. The trim removed 8 bases at V and 7 bases at J, leaving 9 bases unmatched. CDR1 SNHLY and CDR2 FYNNEI come from the germline V gene. Here the CDR3 DNA reads TGTGCCAGCGGCCGGGACAGGGGGCCTGGGGAGCAGTACTTC. Residues: CASGRDRGPGEQYF.

This clone was found once. J is TRBJ1-2 and V is TRBV18; no clear D. The CDR3 extends over 15 amino acids. Trimming stripped 0 bases from V and 4 bases from J, with 12 bases between. Looked up from germline, CDR1 is KGHSH and CDR2 is LQKENI. CDR3 sequence: CASSPPEASSYGYTF. Written as DNA, the CDR3 is TGTGCCAGCTCACCACCGGAGGCGTCCTCCTATGGCTACACCTTC.

The V and J genes are TRBV6-5 and TRBJ2-4, with TRBD1 as a possible D gene (6 bases). CDR1 is MNHEY and CDR2 is SVGAGI in the germline V gene. V lost 4 bases to trimming and J lost 0 bases, with 13 bases between them. The CDR3 contains 16 residues. CDR3: CASSSPGELAKNIQYF. The CDR3 DNA follows: TGTGCCAGCAGTTCCCCAGGGGAACTAGCCAAAAACATTCAGTACTTC.

This clone has a handful of counts. The chain joins TRBV30 to TRBJ2-3; D remains ambiguous. The CDR3 totals 13 residues. The germline V gene encodes CDR1 GTSNPN and CDR2 SVGIG (reference sequence). V gave up 0 bases and J gave up 6 bases, with 10 bases separating them. The CDR3 loop reads CAWSVLRADTQYF. CDR3 nucleotides: TGTGCCTGGAGTGTACTTCGCGCCGATACGCAGTATTTT.

V is TRBV5-1 and J is TRBJ1-2; a possible D gene is TRBD1 (5 bases). Deletions cut 1 base from V and 1 base from J, with 20 bases between. The CDR3 has 18 residues. CDR1 and CDR2 from the germline V gene are SGHRS and YFSETQ. CDR3 amino acids: CASSLSVPGSNVNYGYTF. The CDR3 DNA is TGCGCCAGCAGCTTGTCTGTTCCAGGGTCGAACGTTAACTATGGCTACACCTTC.

The rearrangement joins TRBV5-1 to TRBJ2-7, with D hard to call. The CDR3 consists of 14 residues. V lost 4 bases to trimming and J lost 2 bases, with 13 bases between them. Germline V gives CDR1 SGHRS, CDR2 YFSETQ. The CDR3 loop reads CASSPSPGTYEQYF. DNA of the CDR3: TGCGCCAGCAGCCCGTCCCCAGGCACCTACGAGCAGTACTTC.

The rearrangement links TRBV24-1 to TRBJ2-5, with TRBD2 as a possible D gene (6 bases). V was shortened by 5 bases and J by 5 bases, with 11 bases between the two germline ends. CDR3 length: 13 residues. CDR1 and CDR2 (germline): KGHDR, SFDVKD. The CDR3 here is CATSVAGGETQYF. The CDR3 DNA sequence: TGTGCCACCAGTGTGGCCGGAGGGGAGACCCAGTACTTC.

This clone appeared a few times. This chain joins TRBV28 and TRBJ1-5; TRBD1 agrees at 9 bases. Germline trimming cut 5 bases from V and 5 bases from J; bases unmatched to any gene: 4. Germline values: CDR1 MDHEN, CDR2 SYDVKM. This CDR3 is 14 amino acids long. CDR3 amino acids: CASSGTGLYQPQHF. The CDR3 region has the DNA TGTGCCAGCAGTGGGACAGGGTTGTATCAGCCCCAGCATTTT.